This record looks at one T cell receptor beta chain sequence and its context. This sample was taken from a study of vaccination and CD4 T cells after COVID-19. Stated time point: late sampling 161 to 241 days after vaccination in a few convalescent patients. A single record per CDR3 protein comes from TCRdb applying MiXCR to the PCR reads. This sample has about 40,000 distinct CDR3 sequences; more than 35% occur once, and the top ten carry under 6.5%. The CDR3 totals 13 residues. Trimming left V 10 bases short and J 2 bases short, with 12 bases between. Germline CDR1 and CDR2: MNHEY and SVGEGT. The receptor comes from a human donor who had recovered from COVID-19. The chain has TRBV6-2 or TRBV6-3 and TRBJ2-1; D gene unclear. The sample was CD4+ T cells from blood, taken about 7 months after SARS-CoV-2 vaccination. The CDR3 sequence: CAISVSAYNEQFF. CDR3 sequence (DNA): TGTGCCATCTCTGTCAGCGCCTACAATGAGCAGTTCTTC.